Listed below are T cell receptor beta chains from one sample, sequenced in a study of T-cell memory formation after mild COVID-19. MiXCR, applied by TCRdb to the 5' RACE reads, yields one record per CDR3 protein. The sample consists of about 430,000 distinct CDR3 sequences, under 20% of them appearing once. Sequenced material: PBMCs or a T cell subset sorted from them (not recorded which). Receptors originate from a man aged 18 to 35 who had mild COVID-19 (a few samples of this study predate the infection). Cell type and time point are not known. Both conserved end residues are part of each CDR3. A D gene is named only where the DNA matches it firmly. Clone size appears in some rows only: once, few, many, or a class for an expanded clone.

J,size,V,D,CDR3,DNA
TRBJ1-1,once,TRBV27,-,CASKREGAGTEAFF,TGTGCCAGCAAAAGGGAGGGCGCGGGCACTGAAGCTTTCTTT
TRBJ1-2,-,TRBV15,-,CATSYRTGYGYTF,TGTGCCACCAGCTATCGGACCGGCTATGGCTACACCTTC
TRBJ2-4,few,TRBV4-3,TRBD1,CASSQDKGANIQYF,TGCGCCAGCAGCCAAGATAAGGGGGCGAACATTCAGTACTTC
TRBJ2-2,-,TRBV7-2,-,CASSPPTETGELFF,TGTGCCAGCAGCCCTCCGACCGAGACCGGGGAGCTGTTTTTT
TRBJ1-2,-,TRBV27,-,CASSSLEGRHGYTF,TGTGCCAGCAGTTCCCTCGAGGGGCGGCATGGCTACACCTTC
TRBJ2-3,-,TRBV12-5,-,CASGSQGITDTQYF,TGTGCTAGTGGTTCACAGGGTATCACAGATACGCAGTATTTT
TRBJ1-2,few,TRBV12-3/TRBV12-4,TRBD1,CASSFQGGRGGYTF,TGTGCCAGCAGTTTTCAGGGGGGGAGAGGAGGCTACACCTTC
TRBJ1-3,-,TRBV29-1,-,CSVEARGTGNTIYF,TGCAGCGTTGAGGCGCGGGGTACGGGAAACACCATATATTTT
TRBJ2-2,few,TRBV4-3,-,CASSLGHRTNTGELFF,TGCGCCAGCAGCCTGGGACACCGGACGAACACCGGGGAGCTGTTTTTT
TRBJ2-2,many,TRBV24-1,-,CATSDTRADTGELFF,TGTGCCACCAGTGATACCCGGGCCGACACCGGGGAGCTGTTTTTT
TRBJ2-3,few,TRBV14,-,CASSTLVSTDTQYF,TGTGCCAGCAGTACACTAGTTAGCACAGATACGCAGTATTTT
TRBJ2-7,few,TRBV5-6,-,CASSLYIRGYEQYF,TGTGCCAGCAGCTTGTATATACGCGGGTACGAGCAGTACTTC
TRBJ1-6,few,TRBV5-1,-,CASSSVESYNSPLHF,TGCGCCAGCAGCTCGGTAGAATCCTATAATTCACCCCTCCACTTT
TRBJ2-6,many,TRBV7-3,-,CASSLRPGSRGELHSGANVLTF,TGTGCCAGCAGCTTAAGGCCCGGAAGCAGGGGAGAGCTACACTCTGGGGCCAACGTCCTGACTTTC
TRBJ2-2,few,TRBV6-1,-,CASSNVGAGELFF,TGTGCCAGCAGTAATGTGGGGGCCGGGGAGCTGTTTTTT
TRBJ2-5,few,TRBV7-3,-,CASSFAGAQETQYF,TGTGCCAGCAGCTTTGCGGGGGCCCAAGAGACCCAGTACTTC
TRBJ2-3,-,TRBV9,-,CASSVRSRVLETDTQYF,TGTGCCAGCAGCGTAAGGTCCCGGGTCCTGGAGACAGATACGCAGTATTTT
TRBJ1-2,few,TRBV4-1,-,CASSQDRMAGNYGYTF,TGCGCCAGCAGCCAAGATCGTATGGCAGGGAACTATGGCTACACCTTC
TRBJ2-5,-,TRBV12-3/TRBV12-4,-,CASSPPRGRDQETQYF,TGTGCCAGCAGCCCCCCTAGGGGTCGGGACCAAGAGACCCAGTACTTC
TRBJ1-2,-,TRBV6-2/TRBV6-3,-,CASSPRWNYGYTF,TGTGCCAGCAGTCCCAGGTGGAACTATGGCTACACCTTC
TRBJ2-1,few,TRBV12-3/TRBV12-4,TRBD2,CASSLVSSGGSSYNEQFF,TGTGCCAGCAGTTTAGTCTCTAGCGGGGGAAGCTCCTACAATGAGCAGTTCTTC
TRBJ1-2,few,TRBV11-2,TRBD1,CASSLAFRGFYGYTF,TGTGCCAGCAGCTTAGCGTTCAGGGGGTTTTATGGCTACACCTTC
TRBJ2-5,-,TRBV20-1,TRBD1,CSARDRQGVETQYF,TGCAGTGCTAGAGATAGGCAGGGGGTGGAGACCCAGTACTTC
TRBJ1-5,few,TRBV5-5,-,CASSPLAGNQPQHF,TGTGCCAGCAGCCCCCTGGCGGGGAATCAGCCCCAGCATTTT
TRBJ2-2,-,TRBV19,TRBD1,CASNLQGRNTGELFF,TGTGCCAGTAACTTACAGGGGCGGAACACCGGGGAGCTGTTTTTT
TRBJ2-3,-,TRBV12-3/TRBV12-4,TRBD2,CASSSSGGLDTQYF,TGTGCCAGCAGTTCTAGCGGGGGGCTGGATACGCAGTATTTT
TRBJ2-3,-,TRBV12-3/TRBV12-4,TRBD2,CASSRLAGLTDTQYF,TGTGCCAGCAGTCGACTAGCGGGGCTCACAGATACGCAGTATTTT
TRBJ2-1,-,TRBV6-6,-,CASSWGGTYNEQFF,TGTGCCAGCAGCTGGGGAGGCACCTACAATGAGCAGTTCTTC
TRBJ1-3,few,TRBV7-2,-,CASSRQTSGNTIYF,TGTGCCAGCAGCCGACAGACCTCGGGAAACACCATATATTTT
TRBJ1-1,-,TRBV6-1,-,CASSAYSQILNTEAFF,TGTGCCAGCAGTGCCTACTCACAGATCCTAAACACTGAAGCTTTCTTT
TRBJ2-4,few,TRBV7-2,-,CASSLVRGAQNIQYF,TGTGCCAGCAGCTTAGTCCGGGGGGCTCAAAACATTCAGTACTTC
TRBJ1-6,many,TRBV6-5,-,CASSYIGDSPLHF,TGTGCCAGCAGTTACATTGGGGATTCACCCCTCCACTTT
TRBJ2-3,-,TRBV5-1,-,CASNRGAGDTQYF,TGCGCCAGCAATCGGGGGGCGGGAGATACGCAGTATTTT
TRBJ1-1,-,TRBV4-1,-,CASSPPGKNTEAFF,TGCGCCAGCAGCCCTCCGGGAAAGAACACTGAAGCTTTCTTT